The T cell receptor (beta chain) under discussion was sequenced for a study of Graves' ophthalmopathy and Graves' hyperthyroidism. The study amplified TCR beta CDR3 regions using RNA transcripts. The first-round RT-PCR employed HTBI primers together with the Qiagen OneStep RT-PCR kit. A multiplex PCR was then performed as the second round. TCRdb ran MiXCR on the multiplex PCR reads and lists one entry per CDR3 protein. The sample lists roughly 420,000 distinct CDR3 sequences, roughly 21% occurring once. The source of the PBMCs was about 10 ml of fresh peripheral blood. Sequencing input: peripheral blood. The receptor comes from a woman younger than 30 with stable Graves' hyperthyroidism.

CDR3 loop: CASSLASGRPYEQYF. Written as DNA, the CDR3 is TGTGCCAGCAGCTTAGCCTCCGGGAGACCCTACGAGCAGTACTTC. This chain joins TRBV11-2 and TRBJ2-7, with D possibly being TRBD2 (6 bases). This CDR3 has 15 amino acids. Germline assignment: CDR1 SGHAT and CDR2 FQNNGV. The ends were cut back, 1 base at V and 2 bases at J, with 12 bases in the middle. Drawing the rest from reference TRBV11-2 and TRBJ2-7, the complete variable domain is EAGVAQSPRYKIIEKRQSVAFWCNPISGHATLYWYQQILGQGPKLLIQFQNNGVVDDSQLPKDRFSAERLKGVDSTLKIQPAKLEDSAVYLCASSLASGRPYEQYFGPGTRLTVT.